This T cell receptor (beta chain) was found in a study of beta chain features in type 1 diabetes. Whole-study results and caveats: HLA effects on TCRB rearrangement stayed unresolved here. Across all four CD4+ subsets, people with type 1 diabetes showed modestly shorter TCRB CDR3s. Because the template was cDNA, high-expressing cells might be over-represented.

Details on this clone: Its antigen is not known. One junction end does not reproduce the germline sequence, and a read error may be involved.

Sorting produced populations that all topped 95% purity. Isolated RNA was reverse transcribed in full, so expressed TCRB transcripts were sequenced. Assay used: immunoSEQ multiplex PCR; TCRdb lists only in-frame clones, some missing. The data contain some 240,000 clones, about a sixth of them seen just once; the ten biggest clones take up more than 0.075%. Germline lookup yields CDR1 MDHEN and CDR2 SYDVKM. The length of the CDR3 is 13 residues. The specimen was naive CD4+ T cells from blood. The receptor comes from a man younger than 40 with type 1 diabetes. This chain joins TRBV28 and TRBJ2-2, with D unclear. The CDR3 DNA is TGTGTCAGCAGGTCTTCTCCGACCGGGGAGCTGTTTTTT. Translating it yields CVSRSSPTGELFF.